The rows below give T cell receptor beta chains drawn from one sample of a study of T cell responses to AZD1222 COVID-19 vaccine. Only in-frame clones appear in the TCRdb table, and some are missing; sequencing was by immunoSEQ multiplex PCR. The table shows about 100,000 clones, with approximately 90% occurring only once. Specimen: peripheral blood, collected 28 days after the second AZD1222 dose. Receptors were obtained from an adult who received the AZD1222 COVID-19 vaccine. Both conserved end residues are part of each CDR3. The order of the fields is clone size, D gene, J gene, V gene, CDR3 protein, CDR3 DNA. A D gene is named only where the DNA matches it firmly. Clone size, where shown, is once, few, many, or a class for clones that have expanded.

- - TRBJ2-2 TRBV19 CASSTPGRVGTGELFF TGTGCCAGTAGTACGCCTGGCAGGGTGGGCACCGGGGAGCTGTTTTTT
- TRBD2 TRBJ2-3 TRBV7-2 CASSLRTLAGGSDTQYF TGTGCCAGCAGCTTACGGACACTAGCGGGGGGTTCGGATACGCAGTATTTT
- TRBD1 TRBJ1-5 TRBV7-3 CASSPSGTGNNQPQHF TGTGCCAGCAGCCCCTCGGGGACAGGGAACAATCAGCCCCAGCATTTT
- - TRBJ2-5 TRBV24-1 CATSDFTQETQYF TGTGCCACCAGTGATTTTACCCAAGAGACCCAGTACTTC
- TRBD2 TRBJ2-5 TRBV6-5 CASRGTTKETQYF TGTGCCAGCAGGGGGACTACCAAAGAGACCCAGTACTTC
- - TRBJ1-2 TRBV4-3 CASSQDGTGRFGYTF TGCGCCAGCAGCCAAGATGGCACAGGCCGATTTGGCTACACCTTC
- - TRBJ2-3 TRBV14 CASSQVSSSSTDTQYF TGTGCCAGCAGCCAAGTTAGCAGCTCTAGCACAGATACGCAGTATTTT
- - TRBJ2-2 TRBV9 CASSVELHANTGELFF TGTGCCAGCAGCGTAGAACTCCACGCGAACACCGGGGAGCTGTTTTTT
- - TRBJ2-7 TRBV10-1 CASSVPGYEQYF TGCGCCAGCAGTGTCCCGGGGTACGAGCAGTACTTC
- - TRBJ1-1 TRBV6-6 CASSSGTEAFF TGTGCCAGCAGTTCTGGAACTGAAGCTTTCTTT
few - TRBJ1-6 TRBV7-9 CASSRTNTGSGSPLHF TGTGCCAGCAGCCGTACCAATACAGGGTCGGGTTCACCCCTCCACTTT
- - TRBJ2-7 TRBV3-1/TRBV3-2 CASSPRDGAYEQYF TGTGCCAGCAGCCCCCGGGACGGAGCCTACGAGCAGTACTTC
- - TRBJ1-6 TRBV6-5 CASSYVAGFLNSPLHF TGTGCCAGCAGTTACGTTGCAGGGTTTCTTAATTCACCCCTCCACTTT